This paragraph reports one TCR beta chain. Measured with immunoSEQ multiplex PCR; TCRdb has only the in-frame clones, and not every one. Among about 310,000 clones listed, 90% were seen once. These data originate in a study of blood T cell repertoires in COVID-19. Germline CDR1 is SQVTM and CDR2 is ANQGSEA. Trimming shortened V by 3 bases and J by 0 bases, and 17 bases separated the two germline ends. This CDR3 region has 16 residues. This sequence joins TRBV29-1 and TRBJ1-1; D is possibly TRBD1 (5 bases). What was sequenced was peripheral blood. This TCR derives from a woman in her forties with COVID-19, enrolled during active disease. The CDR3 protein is CSVEWGGPGMNTEAFF. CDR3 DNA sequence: TGCAGCGTTGAGTGGGGGGGACCCGGCATGAACACTGAAGCTTTCTTT.